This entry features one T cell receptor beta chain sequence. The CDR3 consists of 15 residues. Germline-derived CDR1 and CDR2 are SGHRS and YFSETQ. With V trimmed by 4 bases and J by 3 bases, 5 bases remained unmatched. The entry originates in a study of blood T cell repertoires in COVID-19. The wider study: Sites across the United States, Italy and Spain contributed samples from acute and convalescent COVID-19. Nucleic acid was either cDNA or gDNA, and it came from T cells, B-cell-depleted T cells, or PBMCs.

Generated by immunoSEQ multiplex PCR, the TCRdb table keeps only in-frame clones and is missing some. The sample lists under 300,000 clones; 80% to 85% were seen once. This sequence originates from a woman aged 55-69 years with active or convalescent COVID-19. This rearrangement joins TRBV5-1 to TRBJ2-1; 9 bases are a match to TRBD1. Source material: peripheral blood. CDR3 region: CASSTRDRDYNEQFF. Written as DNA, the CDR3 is TGCGCCAGCAGCACCCGGGACAGGGACTACAATGAGCAGTTCTTC.